This TCR beta chain was retrieved from a study of cytomegalovirus exposure and HLA in healthy donors. The V segment lost 4 bases and the J segment 8 bases; nucleotides outside the gene matches: 10. The length of the CDR3 is 15 residues. Per the germline V gene, CDR1 is MNHEY and CDR2 is SMNVEV (reference sequence). A multiplex PCR was run with 60 Vbeta primers and 13 Jbeta primers. Some clones are missing from TCRdb's copy, which holds only in-frame ones; the method was immunoSEQ multiplex PCR. The table records some 190,000 clones, about 10% of them present only once. Points from the study as a whole: Most of the TCR beta V segments (in an earlier analysis) were productive either about 87% or about 30% of the time.

This clone has more than one count but fewer than ten. Its antigen is not known. The source of this sequence is a woman in her thirties in good health and CMV-seropositive. The genes are TRBV27 and TRBJ2-1; 8 nucleotides match TRBD2. The sequencing sample was made of PBMCs. The CDR3 DNA reads as TGTGCCAGCAGTTCCGGGAGCGGGAGCGGGTATGAGCAGTTCTTC. This codes for CASSSGSGSGYEQFF.